The T cell receptor beta chain described here comes from a study of cytomegalovirus exposure and HLA in healthy donors. Findings and limits, study-wide: Altogether, some 160 TCR beta chains were recorded as cytomegalovirus-associated.

The CDR3 totals 13 residues. From germline, CDR1 is MGHRA and CDR2 YSYEKL. Trimming removed 6 bases from V and 3 bases from J; junction bases left unmatched: 4. It was with 60 Vbeta and 13 Jbeta primers that the PCR ran. Clones were sequenced by immunoSEQ multiplex PCR, and TCRdb holds only the in-frame ones, with some missing. The sample carries some 99,000 clones, roughly 76% recorded once. Concerning this clone: Its specificity is unknown.

This TCR was recovered from a woman aged 50 to 60 in good health and CMV-seropositive. This chain links TRBV4-1 with TRBJ1-1, with TRBD1 matching over 7 bases. Sequencing input: PBMCs. The CDR3 loop reads CASSPDRDTEAFF. CDR3 bases: TGCGCCAGCAGTCCAGACAGGGACACTGAAGCTTTCTTT.